Listed below are T cell receptor beta chains from one sample, sequenced in a study of PD-L1 blockade in urothelial cancer. The repertoire was sequenced with immunoSEQ multiplex PCR; TCRdb's copy has only in-frame clones and lacks some. Of more than 85,000 clones in the sample, roughly nine tenths were seen once. Source: PBMCs, taken around atezolizumab (anti-PD-L1) treatment. Receptors originate from a woman of 80 years or more with urothelial cancer. Each CDR3 is given with its conserved first and last residue. Fields, in order: V gene, clone size, J gene, D gene, CDR3 DNA, CDR3 protein. A D gene is named only where the DNA matches it firmly. Some rows mark clone size as missing; the rest say once, few, many or name a class of expanded clone.

TRBV12-5	NA	TRBJ2-1	TRBD2	TGTGCTAGTGGTTTGGACCGAATTGGCGGGGGCTCCTACAATGAGCAGTTCTTC	CASGLDRIGGGSYNEQFF
TRBV6-1	NA	TRBJ2-7	TRBD2	TGTGCCAGCAGTGAATTGTGGGGCGGGAGGGCCGGAGAGCAGTACTTC	CASSELWGGRAGEQYF
TRBV30	NA	TRBJ2-3	NA	TGTGCCTGGAGTGTCCTCGGCAGGGATACGCAGTATTTT	CAWSVLGRDTQYF
TRBV5-1	NA	TRBJ2-7	TRBD1	TGCGCCAGCCGTTACTTAGGACAGGGGAGCCACGAGCAGTACTTC	CASRYLGQGSHEQYF
TRBV10-3	NA	TRBJ2-3	TRBD2	TGTGCCATCAGCGCCGCCCCTAGCGGAAGCACAGATACGCAGTATTTT	CAISAAPSGSTDTQYF
TRBV7-6	NA	TRBJ1-2	TRBD1	TGTGCCAGCAGCCCTCAGGGCACAGGGGGAAACTATGGCTACACCTTC	CASSPQGTGGNYGYTF
TRBV15	NA	TRBJ2-7	TRBD2	TGTGCCACCAGCACCCATCGCGGGGGCTCCTACGAGCAGTACTTC	CATSTHRGGSYEQYF
TRBV10-1	NA	TRBJ2-3	TRBD2	TGCGCCAGCAGTGAGGTTTCTGGCGGGAGAACTAGCACAGATACGCAGTATTTT	CASSEVSGGRTSTDTQYF
TRBV5-1	NA	TRBJ2-2	TRBD1	TGCGCCAGCAGCTTGTCGACAGGGGTGCTCACCGGGGAGCTGTTTTTT	CASSLSTGVLTGELFF
TRBV6-1	once	TRBJ2-1	NA	TGTGCCAGCAGTGAACAAGTAGGGGTGGGCAACAATGAGCAGTTCTTC	CASSEQVGVGNNEQFF
TRBV19	NA	TRBJ1-5	TRBD1	TGTGCCAGTAGTATTAGGACAGGGGGCGGTCAGCCCCAGCATTTT	CASSIRTGGGQPQHF
TRBV4-2	few	TRBJ2-2	TRBD2	TGTGCCAGCAGCCAAGAGCTAGCGGGAGGAAGCACCGGGGAGCTGTTTTTT	CASSQELAGGSTGELFF
TRBV7-9	NA	TRBJ1-1	NA	TGTGCCAGCAGCTTAGGCCAGGGAGGATCTGAAGCTTTCTTT	CASSLGQGGSEAFF
TRBV27	NA	TRBJ2-7	NA	TGTGCCAGCCGGAGATCGGGACACCTCCACGAGCAGTACTTC	CASRRSGHLHEQYF
TRBV28	NA	TRBJ1-5	NA	TGTGCCAGCAAAATCCCACAGAATCAGCCCCAGCATTTT	CASKIPQNQPQHF
TRBV14	NA	TRBJ1-3	NA	TGTGCCAGCAGCCATAATAGAAACACCATATATTTT	CASSHNRNTIYF
TRBV19	NA	TRBJ2-1	TRBD2	TGTGCCAGTAGTGGGACTAGCGGGAGCAATGAGCAGTTCTTC	CASSGTSGSNEQFF
TRBV2	few	TRBJ2-2	NA	TGTGCCAGCAGGGGAGACTGGGTGACCGGGGAGCTGTTTTTT	CASRGDWVTGELFF
TRBV5-1	NA	TRBJ1-1	TRBD1	TGCGCCAGCAGCCAAGGAGGGGGCGAACCCTCGGCTTTCTTT	CASSQGGGEPSAFF
TRBV28	NA	TRBJ2-7	NA	TGTGCCAGCGGCAACGATCTTCAGTACTTC	CASGNDLQYF
TRBV28	few	TRBJ1-2	TRBD1	TGTGCCAGCAGCTATCCCCCGGGACAGGGCGACTATGGCTACACCTTC	CASSYPPGQGDYGYTF
TRBV9	NA	TRBJ2-7	NA	TGTGCCAGCAGCCGGCAGCCAGGCACTTACGAGCAGTACTTC	CASSRQPGTYEQYF
TRBV30	NA	TRBJ2-5	TRBD1	TGTGCCTGGGCCGGGACAGGGGGAGGGGAGACCCAGTACTTC	CAWAGTGGGETQYF
TRBV30	NA	TRBJ2-5	TRBD2	TGTGCCGGGAAGACTAGCGGGACGTTAGAAGAGACCCAGTACTTC	CAGKTSGTLEETQYF
TRBV2	once	TRBJ2-2	TRBD2	TGTGCCAGCAGTGAAACTAGCGGGAGGAACCTCGGGGAGCTGTTTTTT	CASSETSGRNLGELFF
TRBV30	NA	TRBJ2-7	NA	TGTGCCTGGGACCAGGGCTCCTACGAGCAGTACTTC	CAWDQGSYEQYF
TRBV5-4	NA	TRBJ2-6	TRBD1	TGTGCCAGCAGCTTGGGAACAGGGGTAAACAACGTCCTGACTTTC	CASSLGTGVNNVLTF
TRBV5-5	NA	TRBJ2-1	TRBD1	TGTGCCAGCAGTCACGGGACAGCCTACAATGAGCAGTTCTTC	CASSHGTAYNEQFF